The 15 T cell receptor beta chains below all came from one sample that was sequenced in a study of cytomegalovirus exposure and HLA in healthy donors. The table came from immunoSEQ multiplex PCR; TCRdb's copy has only in-frame clones and leaves some out. The sample shows about 160,000 clones, just under 90% of them seen only once. The sequenced material came from PBMCs. The receptor source for this set is a man aged 18 to 29 in good health and CMV-seropositive.

V and J are TRBV4-1 and TRBJ2-7; D remains ambiguous. The CDR3 consists of 13 residues. Germline V gives CDR1 MGHRA, CDR2 YSYEKL. V was shortened by 0 bases and J by 4 bases, with 7 bases between the two germline ends. CDR3 region: CASSQEERYEQYF. CDR3 sequence (DNA): TGCGCCAGCAGCCAAGAAGAGAGGTACGAGCAGTACTTC.

The chain joins TRBV7-9 to TRBJ2-2; 7 nucleotides align to TRBD1. The ends lost 6 bases at V and 5 bases at J; junction bases unmatched: 3. From germline, CDR1 is SEHNR and CDR2 FQNEAQ (reference sequence). This CDR3 comprises 13 residues. For the CDR3, the DNA is TGTGCCAGCAGGATGGACAGGACCGGGGAGCTGTTTTTT. This translates into CASRMDRTGELFF.

The V gene is TRBV7-3, the J gene TRBJ2-1; TRBD1 matches 7 bases. The CDR3 totals 16 residues. The germline V gene has CDR1 SGHTA and CDR2 FQGTGA. V dropped 5 bases and J dropped 0; count of bases not matched to a gene: 7. CDR3 region: CASSDRAHGSYNEQFF. As DNA, the CDR3 is TGTGCCAGCAGCGACAGGGCCCATGGCTCCTACAATGAGCAGTTCTTC. The complete variable domain, with remaining parts taken from reference TRBV7-3 and TRBJ2-1, reads GAGVSQTPSNKVTEKGKYVELRCDPISGHTALYWYRQSLGQGPEFLIYFQGTGAADDSGLPNDRFFAVRPEGSVSTLKIQRTERGDSAVYLCASSDRAHGSYNEQFFGPGTRLTVL.

This clone was found once. Other DNA sequences in this specimen translate into the identical CDR3. V usage is TRBV6-5 and J usage is TRBJ1-1; D remains ambiguous. This CDR3 spans 13 amino acids. The germline V gene encodes CDR1 MNHEY and CDR2 SVGAGI. The germline V and J ends were trimmed by 2 bases and 1 base, with 5 bases remaining between them. The CDR3 sequence: CASSYKRNTEAFF. CDR3 DNA: TGTGCCAGCAGTTACAAGAGGAACACTGAAGCTTTCTTT.

V and J are TRBV18 and TRBJ2-7, with D tentatively TRBD2 (5 bases). Trimming took 3 bases from V and 7 from J, leaving 7 bases between them. The CDR3 loop spans 11 amino acids. Germline V gene lookup returns CDR1 KGHSH and CDR2 LQKENI. CDR3 nucleotides: TGTGCCAGCTCACCGGACTGGGAGCAGTACTTC. Protein sequence: CASSPDWEQYF.

Only a few counts were recorded for this clone. The V call is TRBV12-2, the J call TRBJ2-7; the table gives TRBD1 as D, unverified against the DNA. TRBV12-2 is termed a pseudogene. The CDR3 extends over 15 amino acids. The DNA for the CDR3 is TGTGCAAGTCGCCCCCCCCCTCTAGGACAGCTTGAGCAGTACTTC. It encodes CASRPPPLGQLEQYF.

CDR3 nucleotide sequence: TGTGCCAGCAGCTTAGATGACAGGGCTGAAAAACTGTTTTTT. This encodes CASSLDDRAEKLFF. The chain employs TRBV5-4 and TRBJ1-4, with 7 positions matching TRBD1. The V gene's germline CDR1 is SGHNT and CDR2 YYREEE (reference sequence). CDR3 length: 14 amino acids. Trimming took 2 bases from V and 7 from J; bases not matched to a gene: 5.

As DNA, the CDR3 is TGTGCCAGCAGCCTCCCCTTGCCTCTCTCGGGGAATGAGCAGTTCTTC. This codes for CASSLPLPLSGNEQFF. The gene calls are TRBV5-6 and TRBJ2-1; D perhaps matches TRBD2 (5 bases). V dropped 4 bases and J dropped 7 bases, with 21 bases sitting between them. There are 16 residues in the CDR3. Looked up from germline, CDR1 is SGHDT and CDR2 is YYEEEE.

The V gene is TRBV19, the J gene TRBJ1-2; 7 nucleotides line up with TRBD1. V was clipped by 5 bases and J by 7 bases; unmatched bases: 10. This CDR3 is built from 14 residues. Germline CDR1 reads LNHDA; CDR2 reads SQIVND (reference sequence). The CDR3 nucleotides are TGTGCCAGTAGTCCCCTTACAGGGGAGAGTGGCTACACCTTC. Protein product: CASSPLTGESGYTF.

This clone has a handful of counts. The chain has TRBV6-4 and TRBJ1-5, with 7 bases identical to TRBD1. The junction had 6 bases not matched to a gene; V was cut back by 3 bases and J by 7 bases. There are 14 residues in the CDR3. CDR1 MRHNA and CDR2 SNTAGT come from the germline V gene. The DNA of the CDR3 is TGTGCCAGCAGTGAAGCAGGGGGAGGCCAGCCCCAGCATTTT. As protein: CASSEAGGGQPQHF.

V is TRBV14 and J is TRBJ2-2; 10 bases line up with TRBD1. Germline lookup yields CDR1 SGHDN and CDR2 FVKESK. The CDR3 length is 17 residues. The junction had 12 bases not matched to a gene; V was cut back by 5 bases and J by 6 bases. The CDR3 DNA sequence: TGTGCCAGCAGCTCCCGAACGTACGACAGGGGGCCCGGGGAGCTGTTTTTT. The encoded protein is CASSSRTYDRGPGELFF.

The CDR3 loop reads CASSLRQGYYEQYF. CDR3 nucleotide sequence: TGTGCCAGCAGCTTAAGGCAGGGGTACTACGAGCAGTACTTC. The chain has TRBV11-3 and TRBJ2-7; D possibly corresponds to TRBD1 (6 bases). Germline V gene data show CDR1 as SGHNT and CDR2 as YENEEA. Trimming pared 2 bases from V and 3 bases from J, leaving 11 bases between. The CDR3 contains 14 residues.

This clone was recorded only once. V usage is TRBV27 and J usage is TRBJ2-5; 7 bases fit TRBD1. Germline V gene data show CDR1 as MNHEY and CDR2 as SMNVEV (reference sequence). The CDR3 sequence is 14 residues long. The J segment lost 5 bases and the V segment lost 5 bases, leaving 8 bases of the junction unmatched. Written as DNA, the CDR3 is TGTGCCAGCAGTAAGACAGGGATTCAGGAGACCCAGTACTTC. Translated: CASSKTGIQETQYF.

The chain couples TRBV28 to TRBJ2-7; the D is unclear. Germline CDR1 is MDHEN and CDR2 is SYDVKM. The length of the CDR3 is 13 residues. V lost 7 bases to trimming and J lost 0 bases, with 10 bases between them. DNA of the CDR3: TGTGCCAGCACCCACCCAGTCTCCTACGAGCAGTACTTC. As protein: CASTHPVSYEQYF.

DNA for the CDR3: TGTGCCTGGAGTTATTCCGGGGGGTACTATGGCTACACCTTC. It encodes CAWSYSGGYYGYTF. V gene TRBV30 combines with J gene TRBJ1-2, with D tentatively TRBD1 (5 bases). V lost 2 bases and J 3 bases, leaving 13 bases between the germline ends. Germline V gene lookup returns CDR1 GTSNPN and CDR2 SVGIG (reference sequence). This CDR3 has 14 amino acids.